The sequence of this T cell receptor beta chain was determined in a study of Ad26.COV2.S vaccination and SARS-CoV-2 variants. As to this clone: Its antigen is currently unknown.

Study results and caveats: Vaccine recipients showed a spike-specific TCR breadth that was higher than in placebo recipients. Researchers cautioned that TCR breadth and depth analyses may have underestimated total T cell responses.

With 2 bases clipped from V and 2 bases from J, the junction kept 4 bases outside the gene matches. The CDR3 runs 15 residues. Germline CDR1 is SGHRS and CDR2 is YFSETQ. The treatment denotes: 15 to 20 received Ad26.COV2.S at low or high dose, single or two shots; five or six received placebo; per-sample allocation not given. Day 63 following the first vaccine or placebo injection was when the samples were taken. Profiled with immunoSEQ multiplex PCR; TCRdb holds only in-frame clones, not every one. Among 300,000 to 500,000 clones listed, 70% to 90% were seen once. The input for sequencing was peripheral blood, taken in a trial of Ad26.COV2.S vaccine versus placebo. The chain recombines TRBV5-1 with TRBJ1-5, with 7 bases lining up with TRBD1. The sequence came from a person between 18 and 65 years old who received the Ad26.COV2.S COVID-19 vaccine or a placebo. CDR3 bases: TGCGCCAGCAGCTTACAGGGGTTGGGCAATCAGCCCCAGCATTTT. Protein sequence: CASSLQGLGNQPQHF. Drawing the rest from reference TRBV5-1 and TRBJ1-5, the complete variable domain is KAGVTQTPRYLIKTRGQQVTLSCSPISGHRSVSWYQQTPGQGLQFLFEYFSETQRNKGNFPGRFSGRQFSNSRSEMNVSTLELGDSALYLCASSLQGLGNQPQHFGDGTRLSIL.